Included here is one T cell receptor (beta chain) sequence, with context. Antigen unknown. Negative isolation was applied to CD8+ and CD4+ T cells, and FACS enrichment was applied to TEMRA cells. These data originate in a study of CD8 T cells in Susac syndrome. Findings and limits, study-wide: The study acknowledged a relatively small number of individuals in its TCR sequencing and HLA analysis.

Random hexamers were used to reverse transcribe about 0.5 to 1 ug of RNA. TCR beta CDR3 was amplified by immunoSEQ covering 54 Vbeta and 13 Jbeta. TCRdb re-called the immunoSEQ multiplex PCR reads through MiXCR, storing one row per CDR3 protein. The table shows about 300,000 distinct CDR3 sequences, with about 91% occurring only once. Germline CDR1 SGHNT, CDR2 YYREEE (reference sequence). Trimming cost V 8 bases and J 5 bases; bases outside gene matches: 13. This CDR3 contains 16 residues. The clonotype originates from a human donor with multiple sclerosis. The V and J genes are TRBV5-4 and TRBJ2-7, with 13 positions matching TRBD2. Material: CD8+ T cells from PBMCs. The CDR3 DNA reads as TGTGCCAGTACCGGGACTAGCGGGGCCCCAGGGGACGAGCAGTACTTC. The encoded protein is CASTGTSGAPGDEQYF.